This TCR beta chain was documented in a study of T cell repertoires in cytomegalovirus infection. Study-wide results and limits: Ex vivo responses were dominated by HLA-C-restricted CMV-specific TCR beta clonotypes.

Per the germline V gene, CDR1 is SEHNR and CDR2 is FQNEAQ (reference sequence). Deletions cut 1 base from V and 4 bases from J, with 16 bases between. The CDR3 consists of 16 residues. Each CDR3 protein gets one entry after TCRdb re-called the reads with MiXCR. The data contain a few hundred thousand distinct CDR3 sequences, over 15% of them singletons. Comments on this clonotype: Its antigen remains unknown.

The TCR originated in a human donor in good health (CMV status not recorded). Some clones in this sample may be carry-over from other donors' samples. The chain carries TRBV7-9 and TRBJ2-5, with no clear D. Input material: CD8+ T cells from PBMCs. The chain's CDR3 is CASSLDNMGSRETQYF. As DNA, the CDR3 is TGTGCCAGCAGCTTAGATAATATGGGGTCTCGAGAGACCCAGTACTTC.